Listed below are T cell receptor beta chains from one sample, sequenced in a study of shared clonotypes between healthy human individuals. Profiling relied on immunoSEQ multiplex PCR, and the TCRdb table lists in-frame clones only, not all of them. The sample has 550,000 to 600,000 clones; roughly 98% are singletons. The sample consisted of naive CD8+ T cells sorted from blood. The receptors shown here come from a man aged 25-45 years in good health. Each CDR3 is given with its conserved first and last residue. Fields, in order: D gene, clone size, V gene, J gene, CDR3 DNA, CDR3 protein. A D gene is named only where the DNA matches it firmly. The size of a clone is reported for some rows only, either as once, few or many, or as a class for expanded clones.

d_call: .
clone_size: .
v_call: TRBV20-1
j_call: TRBJ2-7
cdr3_nt: TGCAGTGCTAGGCTGGGATACGAGCAGTACTTC
cdr3_aa: CSARLGYEQYF

d_call: TRBD2
clone_size: .
v_call: TRBV6-1
j_call: TRBJ2-7
cdr3_nt: TGTGCCAGCAGTGAGGGACTAGCGGGAGTGTACGAGCAGTACTTC
cdr3_aa: CASSEGLAGVYEQYF

d_call: .
clone_size: .
v_call: TRBV18
j_call: TRBJ2-5
cdr3_nt: TGTGCCAGCTCACCAAAGGCTAGCTGGGGGCAAGAGACCCAGTACTTC
cdr3_aa: CASSPKASWGQETQYF

d_call: TRBD1
clone_size: .
v_call: TRBV6-1
j_call: TRBJ1-5
cdr3_nt: TGTGCCACTAGCCTGACAGGGGGCGCGGGTCAGCCCCAGCATTTT
cdr3_aa: CATSLTGGAGQPQHF

d_call: .
clone_size: .
v_call: TRBV7-2
j_call: TRBJ2-5
cdr3_nt: TGTGCCAGCAGCCCCGACGGGCGACTATGGGAGACCCAGTACTTC
cdr3_aa: CASSPDGRLWETQYF

d_call: .
clone_size: .
v_call: TRBV7-9
j_call: TRBJ2-5
cdr3_nt: TGTGCCAGCAGCTTATGGGGCGAGGGTAGGGAGACCCAGTACTTC
cdr3_aa: CASSLWGEGRETQYF

d_call: .
clone_size: .
v_call: TRBV14
j_call: TRBJ2-7
cdr3_nt: TGTGCCAGCAGCCAAGGCCCAAGGGAGCAGTACTTC
cdr3_aa: CASSQGPREQYF

d_call: .
clone_size: .
v_call: TRBV27
j_call: TRBJ2-3
cdr3_nt: TGTGCCAGCAGTTGGAGGGGGCTAACAGATACGCAGTATTTT
cdr3_aa: CASSWRGLTDTQYF

d_call: .
clone_size: once
v_call: TRBV30
j_call: TRBJ2-7
cdr3_nt: TGTGCCTGGGACCCCTCCCAGGGATACTCTCACGAGCAGTACTTC
cdr3_aa: CAWDPSQGYSHEQYF

d_call: .
clone_size: .
v_call: TRBV28
j_call: TRBJ2-7
cdr3_nt: TGTGCCAGCTCAGGCGGAGGGCCCTACGAGCAGTACTTC
cdr3_aa: CASSGGGPYEQYF

d_call: .
clone_size: .
v_call: TRBV27
j_call: TRBJ2-3
cdr3_nt: TGTGCCAGCAGTCCCGGTAGCACAGATACGCAGTATTTT
cdr3_aa: CASSPGSTDTQYF

d_call: .
clone_size: .
v_call: TRBV9
j_call: TRBJ2-2
cdr3_nt: TGTGCCAGCAGCTCCACAACGCACACGAACACCGGGGAGCTGTTTTTT
cdr3_aa: CASSSTTHTNTGELFF

d_call: .
clone_size: .
v_call: TRBV2
j_call: TRBJ2-3
cdr3_nt: TGTGCCAGCAATCTCATGACAGGCCTCCCAGATACGCAGTATTTT
cdr3_aa: CASNLMTGLPDTQYF

d_call: .
clone_size: .
v_call: TRBV7-9
j_call: TRBJ2-3
cdr3_nt: TGTGCCAGCAGCTTAGAGGGGAGCACAGATACGCAGTATTTT
cdr3_aa: CASSLEGSTDTQYF

d_call: TRBD1
clone_size: .
v_call: TRBV19
j_call: TRBJ2-7
cdr3_nt: TGTGCCAGTAGTGCCTACGACAGGGGGGCCTACGAGCAGTACTTC
cdr3_aa: CASSAYDRGAYEQYF

d_call: .
clone_size: few
v_call: TRBV14
j_call: TRBJ1-2
cdr3_nt: TGTGCCAGCAGCCTACTGGGACTCGTAGAAGGCTACACCTTC
cdr3_aa: CASSLLGLVEGYTF

d_call: TRBD1
clone_size: .
v_call: TRBV27
j_call: TRBJ2-1
cdr3_nt: TGTGCCAGCAGCCTTGGACAGGTCTACGGTGAGCAGTTCTTC
cdr3_aa: CASSLGQVYGEQFF

d_call: .
clone_size: .
v_call: TRBV4-1
j_call: TRBJ2-1
cdr3_nt: TGCGCCAGCAGCCAAGAACTAGTAAATGAGCAGTTCTTC
cdr3_aa: CASSQELVNEQFF

d_call: TRBD2
clone_size: .
v_call: TRBV28
j_call: TRBJ2-7
cdr3_nt: TGTGCCAGCAGTTTGAGACTAGCAGATTTCTCCTACGAGCAGTACTTC
cdr3_aa: CASSLRLADFSYEQYF

d_call: TRBD1
clone_size: .
v_call: TRBV7-9
j_call: TRBJ1-4
cdr3_nt: TGTGCCAGCAGCTTAATAGTTCCAGGGGGCGAAAAACTGTTTTTT
cdr3_aa: CASSLIVPGGEKLFF

d_call: .
clone_size: .
v_call: TRBV6-5
j_call: TRBJ2-7
cdr3_nt: TGTGCCAGCAGCCCCACAGGGTACTCCTACGAGCAGTACTTC
cdr3_aa: CASSPTGYSYEQYF

d_call: .
clone_size: once
v_call: TRBV7-9
j_call: TRBJ2-7
cdr3_nt: TGTGCCAGCAGCTTAACCGGGCCAGGTTTCCACGAGCAGTACTTC
cdr3_aa: CASSLTGPGFHEQYF

d_call: .
clone_size: .
v_call: TRBV6-1
j_call: TRBJ2-5
cdr3_nt: TGTGCCAGCAGTGTACCACCGAGGTACCAAGAGACCCAGTACTTC
cdr3_aa: CASSVPPRYQETQYF

d_call: .
clone_size: .
v_call: TRBV7-9
j_call: TRBJ2-1
cdr3_nt: TGTGCCAGCAGCCCAAACCTCAGGGGTATCTCCTACAATGAGCAGTTCTTC
cdr3_aa: CASSPNLRGISYNEQFF

d_call: .
clone_size: .
v_call: TRBV11-2
j_call: TRBJ2-1
cdr3_nt: TGTGCCAGCAGCTTAGATCGAACCAAAAGTGACTACAATGAGCAGTTCTTC
cdr3_aa: CASSLDRTKSDYNEQFF

d_call: .
clone_size: once
v_call: TRBV29-1
j_call: TRBJ2-7
cdr3_nt: TGCAGCGTACTAGGAGGGAGCGAGCAGTACTTC
cdr3_aa: CSVLGGSEQYF

d_call: TRBD1
clone_size: .
v_call: TRBV11-2
j_call: TRBJ2-2
cdr3_nt: TGTGCCAGCAGCCCTGGACAGGGGTTGGACACCGGGGAGCTGTTTTTT
cdr3_aa: CASSPGQGLDTGELFF

d_call: TRBD2
clone_size: .
v_call: TRBV7-9
j_call: TRBJ2-7
cdr3_nt: TGTGCCAGCAGCTTACCTAGCGGGAGTCTTTACGAGCAGTACTTC
cdr3_aa: CASSLPSGSLYEQYF

d_call: .
clone_size: .
v_call: TRBV14
j_call: TRBJ2-1
cdr3_nt: TGTGCCAGCAGCCAAGTAAGTGGCACCTACAATGAGCAGTTCTTC
cdr3_aa: CASSQVSGTYNEQFF

d_call: .
clone_size: once
v_call: TRBV11-2
j_call: TRBJ2-2
cdr3_nt: TGTGCCAGCAGCTCCCGTGACACCGGGGAGCTGTTTTTT
cdr3_aa: CASSSRDTGELFF

d_call: .
clone_size: .
v_call: TRBV5-1
j_call: TRBJ2-7
cdr3_nt: TGCGCCAGCAGCTTGGCCCCGGGGGGCGAGTTTATCTACGAGCAGTACTTC
cdr3_aa: CASSLAPGGEFIYEQYF

d_call: .
clone_size: .
v_call: TRBV5-3
j_call: TRBJ1-5
cdr3_nt: TGTGCCAGAAGCTCCGAATTAGACAGACACCAGCCCCAGCATTTT
cdr3_aa: CARSSELDRHQPQHF

d_call: .
clone_size: .
v_call: TRBV7-9
j_call: TRBJ2-5
cdr3_nt: TGTGCCAGCAGCTTAGCGTGGGACAATAAAGAGACCCAGTACTTC
cdr3_aa: CASSLAWDNKETQYF

d_call: .
clone_size: once
v_call: TRBV18
j_call: TRBJ1-4
cdr3_nt: TGTGCCAGCTCACCGATACAGAAGGGAGAAGAAGGGAATGAAAAACTGTTTTTT
cdr3_aa: CASSPIQKGEEGNEKLFF

d_call: .
clone_size: .
v_call: TRBV7-9
j_call: TRBJ2-1
cdr3_nt: TGTGCCAGCAGCCGGAGCTCCTACAATGAGCAGTTCTTC
cdr3_aa: CASSRSSYNEQFF

d_call: .
clone_size: .
v_call: TRBV9
j_call: TRBJ1-2
cdr3_nt: TGTGCCAGCAGCGTAGCAGGGGATAGGTATGGCTACACCTTC
cdr3_aa: CASSVAGDRYGYTF

d_call: .
clone_size: .
v_call: TRBV20-1
j_call: TRBJ2-1
cdr3_nt: TGCAGTGCTAGAGATATTGAGCAGTTCTTC
cdr3_aa: CSARDIEQFF

d_call: TRBD2
clone_size: .
v_call: TRBV11-2
j_call: TRBJ2-3
cdr3_nt: TGTGCCAGCAGCCGACAAGCGGGAGGGACAGATACGCAGTATTTT
cdr3_aa: CASSRQAGGTDTQYF

d_call: TRBD2
clone_size: .
v_call: TRBV11-2
j_call: TRBJ2-7
cdr3_nt: TGTGCCAGCAGCTTAGGTCCTAGCGGCTCCTACGAGCAGTACTTC
cdr3_aa: CASSLGPSGSYEQYF

d_call: .
clone_size: .
v_call: TRBV27
j_call: TRBJ2-1
cdr3_nt: TGTGCCAGCAGTTTAATGGGGGGGCAAGATGAGCAGTTCTTC
cdr3_aa: CASSLMGGQDEQFF

d_call: .
clone_size: once
v_call: TRBV29-1
j_call: TRBJ2-2
cdr3_nt: TGCAGCGTTGTGGCTGCTGTGAACACCGGGGAGCTGTTTTTT
cdr3_aa: CSVVAAVNTGELFF

d_call: TRBD1
clone_size: .
v_call: TRBV9
j_call: TRBJ2-1
cdr3_nt: TGTGCCAGCAACGGAGGACAGGGGGCTAGGAATGAGCAGTTCTTC
cdr3_aa: CASNGGQGARNEQFF

d_call: TRBD1
clone_size: .
v_call: TRBV27
j_call: TRBJ1-2
cdr3_nt: TGTGCCAGCAGTCCCCACAGGGGAGCATACGGCTACACCTTC
cdr3_aa: CASSPHRGAYGYTF

d_call: .
clone_size: .
v_call: TRBV11-2
j_call: TRBJ2-1
cdr3_nt: TGTGCCAGCAGCGGACGGACAGCCGATGAGCAGTTCTTC
cdr3_aa: CASSGRTADEQFF

d_call: .
clone_size: .
v_call: TRBV29-1
j_call: TRBJ2-6
cdr3_nt: TGCAGCGTTGAAGTCCGGAGAGGGGCCAACGTCCTGACTTTC
cdr3_aa: CSVEVRRGANVLTF

d_call: .
clone_size: once
v_call: TRBV6-5
j_call: TRBJ2-7
cdr3_nt: TGTGCCAGCAGTCTTACAGCCCGAAGCTCCTACGAGCAGTACTTC
cdr3_aa: CASSLTARSSYEQYF

d_call: TRBD2
clone_size: .
v_call: TRBV28
j_call: TRBJ2-7
cdr3_nt: TGTGCCAGCAGTTTTGACCCAACAAGGCTAGCGGGAGATATCCACGAGCAGTACTTC
cdr3_aa: CASSFDPTRLAGDIHEQYF

d_call: .
clone_size: .
v_call: TRBV5-1
j_call: TRBJ1-1
cdr3_nt: TGCGCCAGCAGGTTGGAAATGAACACTGAAGCTTTCTTT
cdr3_aa: CASRLEMNTEAFF

d_call: .
clone_size: .
v_call: TRBV28
j_call: TRBJ2-7
cdr3_nt: TGTGCCAGCTCCACTTGGGCAATCTCCTACGAGCAGTACTTC
cdr3_aa: CASSTWAISYEQYF

d_call: .
clone_size: .
v_call: TRBV7-9
j_call: TRBJ2-1
cdr3_nt: TGTGCCAGCAGCTTACCCGGAAGTGGCAATGAGCAGTTCTTC
cdr3_aa: CASSLPGSGNEQFF